The present entry profiles one T cell receptor beta chain with its context. Assay: immunoSEQ multiplex PCR; the TCRdb copy retains only in-frame clones and omits some. The table includes fewer than 85,000 clones, more than 75% detected once. Individuals having autoimmune disease history or systemic immunosuppression were not enrolled. The data stem from a study of OX40 agonist ivuxolimab in advanced cancers. CDR3 size: 15 residues. J lost 4 bases, V lost 2 bases, and 7 bases had no gene match. Germline-derived CDR1 and CDR2 are SGHTA and FQGNSA. The rearrangement links TRBV7-2 to TRBJ1-2, with 7 bases that match TRBD1. The sample in question was CD4+ or CD8+ T cells sorted from blood, obtained in a trial of the OX40 agonist ivuxolimab. The source of this sequence is an adult with an advanced solid tumor such as melanoma, head and neck, liver or kidney cancer. CDR3 nucleotides: TGTGCCAGCAGCTTACGGGCAGGGGGTATCTATGGCTACACCTTC. This encodes CASSLRAGGIYGYTF.